This TCR beta chain is drawn from a study of blood T cell repertoires in COVID-19. The CDR3 sequence is 15 residues long. Trimming removed 7 bases from V and 6 bases from J; junction bases left unmatched: 8. Germline loops: CDR1 MNHEY, CDR2 SVGAGI. Libraries were prepared by immunoSEQ multiplex PCR; TCRdb keeps only in-frame clonotypes and omits some of them. In the table there are some 83,000 clones, about 76% of which are singletons. This rearrangement joins TRBV6-5 to TRBJ2-1; 11 nucleotides match TRBD1. Specimen: peripheral blood. The source is a man aged 80 or over with acute or convalescent COVID-19. The CDR3 loop reads CASINRDRGSNEQFF. The CDR3 region has the DNA TGTGCCAGCATCAACCGGGACAGGGGGTCCAATGAGCAGTTCTTC.